The sequence of this T cell receptor (beta chain) was determined in a study of T cell clonality in common variable immunodeficiency. Findings and caveats of the study: CVID subjects showed higher TCRbeta clonality than healthy controls.

V dropped 3 bases and J dropped 9; count of bases not matched to a gene: 17. The CDR3 runs 18 residues. Germline loops: CDR1 PRHDT, CDR2 FYEKMQ (reference sequence). Notes on this clone: Its antigen remains unknown. The read ends 3 residues shy of where the CDR3 ends; the end is completed using the germline J gene.

Equal genomic DNA amounts from CVID and control samples were sequenced. The data were produced by immunoSEQ multiplex PCR, yet TCRdb's version contains in-frame clones alone and is incomplete. Altogether around 47,000 clones were found in the sample, and no singletons occur. This sequence was found in a person between 18 and 75 years old in good health. Sequencing was done on a sample of peripheral blood mononuclear cells. The chain employs TRBV13 and TRBJ2-1; 10 nucleotides align to TRBD2. This chain's CDR3 is CASSLGGRLAGVVGEQFF. The CDR3 DNA, read in part, is TGTGCCAGCAGCTTGGGGGGGCGGCTAGCGGGAGTTGTGGGTGAG.